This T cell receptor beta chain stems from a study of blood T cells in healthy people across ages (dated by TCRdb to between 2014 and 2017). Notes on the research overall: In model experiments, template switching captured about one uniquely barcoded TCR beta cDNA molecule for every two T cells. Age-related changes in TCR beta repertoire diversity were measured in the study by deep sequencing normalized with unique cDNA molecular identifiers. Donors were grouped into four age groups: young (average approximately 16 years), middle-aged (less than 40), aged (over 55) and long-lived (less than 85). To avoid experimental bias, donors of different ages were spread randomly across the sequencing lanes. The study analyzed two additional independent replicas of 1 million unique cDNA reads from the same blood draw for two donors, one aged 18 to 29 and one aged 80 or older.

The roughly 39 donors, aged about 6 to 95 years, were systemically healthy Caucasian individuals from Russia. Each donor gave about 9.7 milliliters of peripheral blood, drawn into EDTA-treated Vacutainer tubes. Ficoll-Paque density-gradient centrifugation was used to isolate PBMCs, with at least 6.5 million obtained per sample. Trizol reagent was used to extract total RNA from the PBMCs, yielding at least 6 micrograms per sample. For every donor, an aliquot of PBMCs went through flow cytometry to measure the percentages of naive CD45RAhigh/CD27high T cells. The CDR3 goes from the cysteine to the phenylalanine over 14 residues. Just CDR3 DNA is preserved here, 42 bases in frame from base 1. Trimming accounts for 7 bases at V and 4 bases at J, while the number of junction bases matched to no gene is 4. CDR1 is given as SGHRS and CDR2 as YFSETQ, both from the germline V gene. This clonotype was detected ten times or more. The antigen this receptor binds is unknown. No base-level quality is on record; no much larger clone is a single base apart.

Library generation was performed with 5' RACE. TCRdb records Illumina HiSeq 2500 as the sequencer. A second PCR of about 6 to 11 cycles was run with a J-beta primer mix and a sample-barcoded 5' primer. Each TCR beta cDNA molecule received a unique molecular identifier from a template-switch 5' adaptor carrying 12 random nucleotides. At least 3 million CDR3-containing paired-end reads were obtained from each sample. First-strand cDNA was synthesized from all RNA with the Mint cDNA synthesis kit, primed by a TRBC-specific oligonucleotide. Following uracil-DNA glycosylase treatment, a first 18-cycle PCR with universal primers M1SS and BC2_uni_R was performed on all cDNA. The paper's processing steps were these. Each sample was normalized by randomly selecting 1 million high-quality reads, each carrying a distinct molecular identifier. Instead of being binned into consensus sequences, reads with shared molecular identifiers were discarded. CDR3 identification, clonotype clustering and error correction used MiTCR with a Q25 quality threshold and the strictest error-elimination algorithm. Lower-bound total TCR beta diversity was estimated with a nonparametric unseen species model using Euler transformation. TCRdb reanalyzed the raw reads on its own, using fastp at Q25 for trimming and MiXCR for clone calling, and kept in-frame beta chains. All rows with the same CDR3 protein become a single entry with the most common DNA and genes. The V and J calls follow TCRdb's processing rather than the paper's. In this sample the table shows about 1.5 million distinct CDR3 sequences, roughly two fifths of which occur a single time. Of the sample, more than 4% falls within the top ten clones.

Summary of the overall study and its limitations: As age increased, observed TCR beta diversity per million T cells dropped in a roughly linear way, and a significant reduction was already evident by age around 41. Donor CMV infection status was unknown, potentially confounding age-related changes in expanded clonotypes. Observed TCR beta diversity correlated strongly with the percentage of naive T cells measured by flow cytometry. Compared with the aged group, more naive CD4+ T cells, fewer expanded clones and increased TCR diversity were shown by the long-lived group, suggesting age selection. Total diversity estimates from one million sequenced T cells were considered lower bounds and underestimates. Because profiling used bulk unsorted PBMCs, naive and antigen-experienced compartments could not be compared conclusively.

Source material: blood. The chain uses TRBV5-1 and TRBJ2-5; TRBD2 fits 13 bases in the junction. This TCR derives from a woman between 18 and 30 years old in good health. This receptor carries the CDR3 CASEGLAGRETQYF. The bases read TGCGCCAGCGAGGGACTAGCGGGGCGAGAGACCCAGTACTTC.